The rows below give T cell receptor beta chains drawn from one sample of a study of long-term antiretroviral therapy in people with HIV. Data came from immunoSEQ multiplex PCR; TCRdb stores just in-frame clones and leaves some out. The data hold tens of thousands of clones, with around four fifths observed a single time. The specimen was unsorted PBMCs, collected 0.3 years after starting antiretroviral therapy. All receptors derive from a man between 18 and 35 years old with HIV. Each CDR3 is given with its conserved first and last residue. The order of the fields is CDR3 DNA, CDR3 protein, clone size, D gene, V gene, J gene. The D gene is left open where the match is weak. Only some rows state a clone size, as once, few, many or a class for expanded clones.

TGTGCCAGCAGCCTAGGGGGACCCTCCTACAATGAGCAGTTCTTC	CASSLGGPSYNEQFF	.	.	TRBV6-5	TRBJ2-1
TGTGCCAGTAGTCCAGGTAGCACAGATACGCAGTATTTT	CASSPGSTDTQYF	.	.	TRBV19	TRBJ2-3
TGTGCCAGCACCAGTTCAGATGGACTAGCCCCAGTAGAGACCCAGTACTTC	CASTSSDGLAPVETQYF	.	TRBD2	TRBV28	TRBJ2-5
TGTGCCAGTAGTGGGCCCCCCGGATCTTACAACATTCAGTACTTC	CASSGPPGSYNIQYF	.	.	TRBV19	TRBJ2-4
TGTGCCAGCTCACCAACTCCGGGCGCCGGGGCCTCCTACGAGCAGTACTTC	CASSPTPGAGASYEQYF	.	.	TRBV18	TRBJ2-7
TGCGCCAGCAGCTTGGATTATGGGGGGGCAGGAGAGACCCAGTACTTC	CASSLDYGGAGETQYF	.	.	TRBV5-1	TRBJ2-5
TGCAGCGTTGGGGCTCAAGGCACAGATACGCAGTATTTT	CSVGAQGTDTQYF	.	.	TRBV29-1	TRBJ2-3
TGCGCCAGCAGTTGGGACAAGAATCAGCCCCAGCATTTT	CASSWDKNQPQHF	.	.	TRBV10-2	TRBJ1-5
TGTGCCTGGAACCGGGGGGCAGGGGCTGGGGATACGCAGTATTTT	CAWNRGAGAGDTQYF	.	.	TRBV30	TRBJ2-3
TGTGCCAGCTCACCCCAGGACCCCAGGCACACAGATACGCAGTATTTT	CASSPQDPRHTDTQYF	.	.	TRBV18	TRBJ2-3
TGTGCCAGCAGCTTGGCCGGGACAGGATTGAACACTGAAGCTTTCTTT	CASSLAGTGLNTEAFF	.	TRBD1	TRBV5-4	TRBJ1-1
TGTGCCAGCAGCTTAGATCGGGCTGGGGGCCGGTTTTTT	CASSLDRAGGRFF	.	.	TRBV7-9	TRBJ1-4
TGTGCCATCAGTGAGTGGTCAGCCCATGCTAGCGGAGCTTCGTCCTTCTTC	CAISEWSAHASGASSFF	.	TRBD2	TRBV10-3	TRBJ2-1
TGCGCCAGCAGCTTGTGGGACAACAATTACAATGAGCAGTTCTTC	CASSLWDNNYNEQFF	few	.	TRBV5-1	TRBJ2-1
TGTGCCAGCAGTTCCCCACCCGCCTCCCGGACCGGGGAGCTGTTTTTT	CASSSPPASRTGELFF	.	.	TRBV28	TRBJ2-2
TGTGCCAGCAGTGAGATCGGAGGGCCCTACGAGCAGTACTTC	CASSEIGGPYEQYF	.	.	TRBV6-1	TRBJ2-7
TGCGCCAGCAGCCAACAACGGGACAGCTATGGCTACACCTTC	CASSQQRDSYGYTF	.	TRBD1	TRBV4-3	TRBJ1-2
TGTGCCAGCAGCCAAGGGACAGATAGCAATCAGCCCCAGCATTTT	CASSQGTDSNQPQHF	few	.	TRBV4-2	TRBJ1-5
TGTGCCAGCAGCGTAGATACAGGGTCCCCCACTAACACTGAAGCTTTCTTT	CASSVDTGSPTNTEAFF	.	.	TRBV9	TRBJ1-1
TGTGCCAGCAGCTTGGGAGGGGCGCATTACAATGAGCAGTTCTTC	CASSLGGAHYNEQFF	.	.	TRBV5-5	TRBJ2-1
TGTGCCAGCAGCTTTGGCAGGGTGAACACCGGGGAGCTGTTTTTT	CASSFGRVNTGELFF	.	.	TRBV5-4	TRBJ2-2
TGTGCCAGAAGCTTTTTTCGGACACGTAATGAAAAACTGTTTTTT	CARSFFRTRNEKLFF	.	.	TRBV5-3	TRBJ1-4
TGCGCCAGCAGCGTTTCGACAGGTTGGGGCTACGAGCAGTACTTC	CASSVSTGWGYEQYF	.	.	TRBV5-1	TRBJ2-7
TGTGCCATCAGTGAGTCGACGCGGAACACAGATACGCAGTATTTT	CAISESTRNTDTQYF	.	.	TRBV10-3	TRBJ2-3
TGTGCCAGCAGTTTGGAACTAGCGGGCGGGCAAGAGACCCAGTACTTC	CASSLELAGGQETQYF	once	TRBD2	TRBV28	TRBJ2-5
TGTGCCAGCAGCCCCGATCGAGGGCGGGTGACTGAAGCTTTCTTT	CASSPDRGRVTEAFF	.	.	TRBV7-2	TRBJ1-1
TGTGCCAGCAGCTTGGGACAGACCGGGATTGACGAGCAGTACTTC	CASSLGQTGIDEQYF	few	.	TRBV5-8	TRBJ2-7
TGTGCCACCAGCAGAGATCTAGGGGGGGGCTACAATGAGCAGTTCTTC	CATSRDLGGGYNEQFF	.	.	TRBV15	TRBJ2-1
TGTGCCAGCAGTTTATATAGCGGGAGAGACTACGAGCAGTACTTC	CASSLYSGRDYEQYF	.	TRBD2	TRBV27	TRBJ2-7
TGTGCCAGCAGTTCCCACTGGACAGGGCACCAAGAGACCCAGTACTTC	CASSSHWTGHQETQYF	.	TRBD1	TRBV6-6	TRBJ2-5
TGTGCCAGCAGTTTATACGGGGGCTTAGGCTATGGCTACACCTTC	CASSLYGGLGYGYTF	.	.	TRBV28	TRBJ1-2
TGTGCCAGCAGCTTAGGACTAGCGGGAGGCTACGAGCAGTACTTC	CASSLGLAGGYEQYF	.	TRBD2	TRBV7-9	TRBJ2-7
TGTGCCTGGTTCGACTACCAGGACTATGGCTACACCTTC	CAWFDYQDYGYTF	.	.	TRBV30	TRBJ1-2
TGTGCCAGCAGCGCTAGTAGCGGGAGGGCGGGGGATACGCAGTATTTT	CASSASSGRAGDTQYF	.	TRBD2	TRBV2	TRBJ2-3
TGTGCCTGGAGTGGGTATACGGCGACCCAGTACTTC	CAWSGYTATQYF	.	.	TRBV30	TRBJ2-5
TGTGCCAGCAGCTTAGGGGGGTCAGGGGGCAATCAGCCCCAGCATTTT	CASSLGGSGGNQPQHF	.	.	TRBV7-8	TRBJ1-5
TGTGCCAGCAGTTACGCTTCTGGGACGCCTGTGACTGAAGCTTTCTTT	CASSYASGTPVTEAFF	once	.	TRBV6-5	TRBJ1-1
TGTGCCAGCAGCTTAGCGTTACATGGGGGCCAAGAGACCCAGTACTTC	CASSLALHGGQETQYF	.	.	TRBV7-9	TRBJ2-5
TGTGCCAGCAGCTTGTTGACAGGGGGCCTTGAGGAAGCTTTCTTT	CASSLLTGGLEEAFF	once	TRBD1	TRBV5-8	TRBJ1-1
TGTGCCTTACGTGGTGGGGTATCTCAAGGCGAGCAGTACTTC	CALRGGVSQGEQYF	.	.	TRBV30	TRBJ2-7
TGTGCCAGCAGCTTCGTTCTGAACACTGAAGCTTTCTTT	CASSFVLNTEAFF	.	.	TRBV5-6	TRBJ1-1
TGCGCCAGCAGCTTGGGACAGGGGGACTTGGCTACGCAGTATTTT	CASSLGQGDLATQYF	.	TRBD1	TRBV5-1	TRBJ2-3
TGCGCCAGCAGCCAGAGACAGGGTTCCTACGAGCAGTACTTC	CASSQRQGSYEQYF	.	TRBD1	TRBV4-3	TRBJ2-7
TGTGCCAGCAGTGACAGCAATAGCAATCAGCCCCAGCATTTT	CASSDSNSNQPQHF	.	.	TRBV2	TRBJ1-5
TGCGCCAGCAGCTCGGGACGTAACAATGAGCAGTTCTTC	CASSSGRNNEQFF	.	.	TRBV5-1	TRBJ2-1
TGTGCCAGCAGTCTTACTAGCGGATCTTCGTACGAGCAGTACTTC	CASSLTSGSSYEQYF	.	TRBD2	TRBV6-4	TRBJ2-7
TGTGCCAGCAGCCCGCCGACTAGCGGGCATTACAATGAGCAGTTCTTC	CASSPPTSGHYNEQFF	.	TRBD2	TRBV5-8	TRBJ2-1
TGTGCCAGCATTCAGGGGGAGGTCACCGGGGAGCTGTTTTTT	CASIQGEVTGELFF	.	.	TRBV6-1	TRBJ2-2
TGTGCCAGCAGTCAAGGGACAGGGGGTCTCGGGACCCAGCATTTT	CASSQGTGGLGTQHF	.	TRBD1	TRBV28	TRBJ1-5
TGCAGCGTTGCACCGTCCTCAAGGGACACTGAAGCTTTCTTT	CSVAPSSRDTEAFF	.	.	TRBV29-1	TRBJ1-1
TGTGCCAGCAAGGCACAGGGAACCATGAACACTGAAGCTTTCTTT	CASKAQGTMNTEAFF	once	.	TRBV6-5	TRBJ1-1
TGTGCCAGCAGTGACAGATCCTACAATGAGCAGTTCTTC	CASSDRSYNEQFF	.	.	TRBV2	TRBJ2-1
TGTGCCAGCAGCTCGGACCGGGGTTATGGCTACACCTTC	CASSSDRGYGYTF	.	.	TRBV7-3	TRBJ1-2